This TCR beta chain was identified during a study of blood T cell repertoires in COVID-19. At the level of the study: Acute-phase and convalescent COVID-19 samples originated in the United States, Italy and Spain.

The ends were cut back, 4 bases at V and 5 bases at J, with 17 bases in the middle. Germline V CDR1 and CDR2: SGHVS, FQNEAQ. This CDR3 contains 16 residues. Per the authors' pipeline: Quantification of nucleated cells was approximated via reference gene primer amplification. The method was immunoSEQ multiplex PCR; TCRdb's version includes in-frame clones alone and lacks a portion of them. D and trimming were read from the DNA, whereas the V and J calls and clone size are those reported in that table. The sample yields under 110,000 clones, roughly four fifths seen once. This chain joins TRBV7-8 and TRBJ1-4; D is possibly TRBD1 (6 bases). The clonotype comes from a woman in her sixties or seventies with acute or convalescent COVID-19. The sequenced material came from peripheral blood. The chain's CDR3 is CASSSHRVIQNEKLFF. The DNA for the CDR3 is TGTGCCAGCAGCTCGCACAGGGTAATCCAAAATGAAAAACTGTTTTTT. Full variable domain (rest looked up from reference TRBV7-8 and TRBJ1-4): GAGVSQSPRYKVAKRGQDVALRCDPISGHVSLFWYQQALGQGPEFLTYFQNEAQLDKSGLPSDRFFAERPEGSVSTLKIQRTQQEDSAVYLCASSSHRVIQNEKLFFGSGTQLSVL.